The 32 T cell receptor beta chains below were found in one sample sequenced in a study of OX40 agonist ivuxolimab in advanced cancers. Here immunoSEQ multiplex PCR was the method, and the copy in TCRdb shows in-frame clones only, minus some. The sample lists 150,000 to 190,000 clones, approximately 94% seen once, with about 0.31% in the top ten. Sequenced material: CD4+ or CD8+ T cells sorted from blood, taken in a trial of the OX40 agonist ivuxolimab. All receptors come from an adult with an advanced solid tumor such as melanoma, head and neck, liver or kidney cancer.

The V gene is TRBV5-4, the J gene TRBJ1-2; a possible D gene is TRBD1 (6 bases). Germline CDR1 reads SGHNT; CDR2 reads YYREEE (reference sequence). This CDR3 region has 12 residues. Trimming removed 1 base at V and 6 bases at J, with 7 bases between. CDR3 region: CASSLNRDGYTF. CDR3 nucleotides: TGTGCCAGCAGCTTGAACAGGGATGGCTACACCTTC. Using reference TRBV5-4 and TRBJ1-2 for the parts outside the CDR3, the full variable domain is ETGVTQSPTHLIKTRGQQVTLRCSSQSGHNTVSWYQQALGQGPQFIFQYYREEENGRGNFPPRFSGLQFPNYSSELNVNALELDDSALYLCASSLNRDGYTFGSGTRLTVV.

This chain links TRBV15 with TRBJ1-1, with 8 bases identical to TRBD1. Unmatched junction bases numbered 6, after V lost 3 bases and J lost 6 bases. Germline V gene sequence: CDR1 LNHNV, CDR2 YYDKDF (reference sequence). There are 14 residues in the CDR3. The CDR3 sequence is CATSRDRDGAEAFF. In DNA, the CDR3 is TGTGCCACCAGCAGGGACAGGGACGGGGCTGAAGCTTTCTTT.

The chain joins TRBV27 to TRBJ1-5; unclear D gene. Trimming removed 3 bases at V and 4 bases at J, with 10 bases between. Germline-derived CDR1 and CDR2 are MNHEY and SMNVEV (reference sequence). CDR3 size: 14 residues. The CDR3 spells CASSFSRYNQPQHF. In DNA, the CDR3 is TGTGCCAGCAGTTTTTCCAGGTATAATCAGCCCCAGCATTTT.

The rearrangement joins TRBV7-2 to TRBJ2-7; possible D gene TRBD2, 6 bases. The V gene lost 1 base and the J gene lost 7 bases, with 14 bases spanning the gap. The CDR3 is 14 residues long. The germline V gene encodes CDR1 SGHTA and CDR2 FQGNSA. The CDR3 nucleotides are TGTGCCAGCAGCTTAGAGCCTAGCGTGAAAGAGCAGTACTTC. Translating gives CASSLEPSVKEQYF.

This chain connects TRBV7-9 to TRBJ1-4; D unresolved. The germline gives CDR1 SEHNR, CDR2 FQNEAQ (reference sequence). This CDR3 comprises 16 residues. The germline V and J ends were trimmed by 5 bases and 5 bases, with 18 bases remaining between them. The CDR3 spells CASSHSEGGNNEKLFF. The CDR3 bases are TGTGCCAGCAGCCACTCGGAGGGTGGGAACAATGAAAAACTGTTTTTT.

This clone was seen only once. The V gene is TRBV28, the J gene TRBJ2-1, with 10 nucleotides matching TRBD2. Germline V gives CDR1 MDHEN, CDR2 SYDVKM. Unmatched junction bases numbered 12, after V lost 8 bases and J lost 5 bases. This CDR3 contains 16 residues. CDR3 nucleotide sequence: TGTGCCAGCCCACGCCTAGCGGGAGATGGGAACAATGAGCAGTTCTTC. It is translated as CASPRLAGDGNNEQFF.

J is TRBJ1-5 and V is TRBV30, with 8 bases fitting TRBD1. The V gene end was trimmed by 1 base and the J gene end by 5 bases; junction bases not matched to a gene: 4. Germline-derived CDR1 and CDR2 are GTSNPN and SVGIG (reference sequence). The CDR3 is made up of 14 amino acids. CDR3 coding DNA: TGTGCCTGGAGTGCCGACAGGGGTTATCAGCCCCAGCATTTT. Translation: CAWSADRGYQPQHF.

J is TRBJ1-4 and V is TRBV5-4, with 9 bases fitting TRBD1. V was pared by 2 bases and J by 10 bases, with 3 bases of the junction left unmatched. This CDR3 comprises 13 residues. CDR1 and CDR2 (germline): SGHNT, YYREEE (reference sequence). DNA for the CDR3: TGTGCCAGCAGCTTCCCGACAGGGGGAAAACTGTTTTTT. Protein product: CASSFPTGGKLFF.

The chain joins TRBV6-6 to TRBJ1-2; D ambiguous. V gave up 6 bases and J gave up 3 bases, with 11 bases separating them. Germline CDR1 is MNHNY and CDR2 is SVGAGI (reference sequence). The CDR3 has 13 residues. The CDR3 sequence: CASSPGLDYGYTF. The DNA of the CDR3 is TGTGCCAGCAGCCCCGGACTGGACTATGGCTACACCTTC.

This sequence joins TRBV6-1 and TRBJ1-6; D call uncertain. CDR3 size: 13 residues. Germline V gene data show CDR1 as MNHNS and CDR2 as SASEGT. The ends were cut back, 8 bases at V and 11 bases at J, with 16 bases in the middle. CDR3 sequence (DNA): TGTGCCAGCCTTGACATGCCTGACACACCCCTCCACTTT. It encodes CASLDMPDTPLHF.

The chain links TRBV7-2 to TRBJ1-6; D is unresolved. CDR1 is SGHTA and CDR2 is FQGNSA in the germline V gene. This CDR3 contains 16 residues. The V end was cut by 3 bases, the J end by 0 bases, with 9 bases between. CDR3 nucleotides: TGTGCCAGCAGCTTCTCCACGAGCTCCTATAATTCACCCCTCCACTTT. Translation gives CASSFSTSSYNSPLHF. Full variable domain (remainder filled in from reference TRBV7-2 and TRBJ1-6): GAGVSQSPSNKVTEKGKDVELRCDPISGHTALYWYRQSLGQGLEFLIYFQGNSAPDKSGLPSDRFSAERTGGSVSTLTIQRTQQEDSAVYLCASSFSTSSYNSPLHFGNGTRLTVT.

The chain has TRBV15 and TRBJ1-5; TRBD1 agrees at 7 bases. The CDR3 spans 15 residues. Unmatched junction bases numbered 9, after V lost 3 bases and J lost 7 bases. Germline values: CDR1 LNHNV, CDR2 YYDKDF (reference sequence). The CDR3: CATSSLQGLAQPQHF. Here the CDR3 DNA reads TGTGCCACCAGCAGCCTACAGGGGTTGGCGCAGCCCCAGCATTTT.

The V gene is TRBV18, the J gene TRBJ2-3; 8 bases fit TRBD1. The CDR3 consists of 17 residues. Unmatched junction bases numbered 9, after V lost 4 bases and J lost 0 bases. Germline CDR1 is KGHSH and CDR2 is LQKENI. In nucleotides, the CDR3 is TGTGCCAGCTCACGAAAAGGACAGGGCGCTAGCACAGATACGCAGTATTTT. Protein sequence: CASSRKGQGASTDTQYF.

V gene TRBV11-2 combines with J gene TRBJ1-4; the D gene is possibly TRBD1 (6 bases). The germline CDR1 and CDR2 sequences are SGHAT and FQNNGV. The CDR3 consists of 14 residues. The germline V and J ends were trimmed by 1 base and 8 bases, with 11 bases remaining between them. The CDR3: CASSLVGAREKLFF. The CDR3 coding sequence is TGTGCCAGCAGCTTAGTGGGGGCCCGAGAAAAACTGTTTTTT.

V gene TRBV10-3 combines with J gene TRBJ2-1; tentative D call: TRBD1 (6 bases). The CDR3 has 12 residues. Germline assignment: CDR1 ENHRY and CDR2 SYGVKD. V was trimmed by 8 bases and J by 9 bases, leaving 14 bases between them. CDR3 protein: CAIGVPDSEQFF. For the CDR3, the DNA is TGTGCCATCGGGGTGCCGGACAGTGAGCAGTTCTTC.

This sequence joins TRBV18 and TRBJ1-1, with a possible D match to TRBD1 (6 bases). Trimming pared 3 bases from V and 5 bases from J, leaving 19 bases between. The CDR3 runs 16 residues. CDR1 KGHSH and CDR2 LQKENI come from the germline V gene. The DNA of the CDR3 is TGTGCCAGCTCACCCGGAGCGGGGGCGAGAGGAACTGAAGCTTTCTTT. Its translation is CASSPGAGARGTEAFF.

The V call is TRBV9, the J call TRBJ2-1; D is unresolved. This CDR3 has 12 residues. V dropped 3 bases and J dropped 10 bases, with 11 bases sitting between them. CDR1 and CDR2 (germline): SGDLS, YYNGEE. The CDR3 spells CASSARAFEQFF. For the CDR3, the DNA is TGTGCCAGCAGCGCAAGGGCGTTCGAGCAGTTCTTC.

Here the CDR3 reads CASSPLRGQGLYGYTF. The CDR3 bases are TGTGCCAGCAGCCCATTACGAGGACAGGGCCTCTATGGCTACACCTTC. This chain links TRBV11-2 with TRBJ1-2; 8 bases map to TRBD1. The CDR3 is 16 amino acids. V was pared by 5 bases and J by 4 bases, with 12 bases of the junction left unmatched. Germline loops: CDR1 SGHAT, CDR2 FQNNGV.

This clone was observed once. This chain connects TRBV10-1 to TRBJ1-1; D gene ambiguous. The length of the CDR3 is 12 residues. Per germline, CDR1 WNHNN and CDR2 SYGVQD (reference sequence). Deletions cut 4 bases from V and 0 bases from J, with 3 bases between. The CDR3 is CASSGMNTEAFF. The DNA for the CDR3 is TGCGCCAGCAGTGGAATGAACACTGAAGCTTTCTTT.

The chain uses TRBV6-1 and TRBJ1-2; D may be TRBD1 (5 bases). This CDR3 is built from 14 residues. In germline, CDR1 is MNHNS, CDR2 SASEGT. The ends were cut back, 0 bases at V and 7 bases at J, with 12 bases in the middle. This CDR3 is CASSEAPGRSGYTF. The CDR3 coding sequence is TGTGCCAGCAGTGAAGCGCCGGGGCGGAGTGGCTACACCTTC.

The rearrangement joins TRBV30 to TRBJ1-3; D gene unclear. Germline CDR1 reads GTSNPN; CDR2 reads SVGIG (reference sequence). V dropped 3 bases and J dropped 4 bases, with 10 bases sitting between them. This CDR3 has 13 residues. The CDR3 sequence is CAWSKTDGNTIYF. The CDR3 DNA reads as TGTGCCTGGAGCAAAACCGACGGAAACACCATATATTTT.

The chain combines TRBV6-5 with TRBJ2-3; the D gene is possibly TRBD1 (5 bases). Between the trimmed V and J ends, which lost 10 bases and 0 bases, there was a span of 17 bases. This CDR3 comprises 15 residues. CDR1 and CDR2 (germline): MNHEY, SVGAGI. The CDR3 reads CATHIGASSTDTQYF. CDR3 nucleotides: TGTGCCACCCATATAGGGGCTTCTAGCACAGATACGCAGTATTTT.

V is TRBV10-3 and J is TRBJ1-1, with D tentatively TRBD1 (6 bases). This CDR3 spans 17 amino acids. Germline loops: CDR1 ENHRY, CDR2 SYGVKD. V shed 4 bases and J shed 6 bases, with 24 bases lying between them. In nucleotides, the CDR3 is TGTGCCATCAGTGTGGGTCGGGACACCCGACGTTGGGCTGAAGCTTTCTTT. Protein sequence: CAISVGRDTRRWAEAFF.

The V gene is TRBV4-1, the J gene TRBJ2-3; possible D gene TRBD2, 5 bases. Trimming left V 2 bases short and J 2 bases short, with 23 bases between. Germline CDR1 reads MGHRA; CDR2 reads YSYEKL. This CDR3 contains 19 residues. CDR3 region: CASSQPGPWETSPTDTQYF. CDR3 coding DNA: TGCGCCAGCAGCCAACCCGGCCCCTGGGAGACCAGCCCCACAGATACGCAGTATTTT.

About this clone: The junction differs from germline at one of its ends, possibly a read error. The chain is built from TRBV6-5 and TRBJ1-1, with unresolved D. The V gene's germline CDR1 is MNHEY and CDR2 SVGAGI. The CDR3 is made up of 11 amino acids. CDR3 sequence (DNA): TGTGCCAGCAGTTACCCGAGGTCCCTTACCTTT. Protein: CASSYPRSLTF.

The chain couples TRBV5-1 to TRBJ1-1, with D possibly being TRBD1 (6 bases). This CDR3 contains 15 residues. Trimming stripped 1 base from V and 1 base from J, with 11 bases between. Germline values: CDR1 SGHRS, CDR2 YFSETQ. Written as DNA, the CDR3 is TGCGCCAGCAGCTTGTGGGGGGGCCGGAACACTGAAGCTTTCTTT. It codes for CASSLWGGRNTEAFF.

The V call is TRBV21-1, the J call TRBJ1-1; TRBD1 is the table's D call, not checked against the DNA. TRBV21-1 is recorded as a pseudogene. The CDR3 length is 18 residues. The CDR3 nucleotides read TGTGCCAGCAGCAAAGTAGGGACAGGGCCCGGACTGAACACTGAAGCTTTCTTT. Protein product: CASSKVGTGPGLNTEAFF.

The V and J genes are TRBV6-6 and TRBJ1-4, with 7 bases matching TRBD1. CDR1 is MNHNY, CDR2 SVGAGI, per germline (reference sequence). Unmatched junction bases numbered 12, after V lost 6 bases and J lost 8 bases. The CDR3 consists of 15 residues. The CDR3 region has the DNA TGTGCCAGCAGGACCCGGGGACAGTGGGGGGAAAAACTGTTTTTT. Translated, it gives CASRTRGQWGEKLFF.

This chain joins TRBV19 and TRBJ1-2; TRBD1 might be the D (6 bases). V was shortened by 2 bases and J by 3 bases, with 19 bases between the two germline ends. From germline, CDR1 is LNHDA and CDR2 SQIVND (reference sequence). This CDR3 has 17 amino acids. The chain's CDR3 is CASSINGAGVKYYGYTF. In DNA form, the CDR3 reads TGTGCCAGTAGTATAAATGGGGCAGGGGTTAAGTACTATGGCTACACCTTC.

This sequence joins TRBV7-2 and TRBJ2-7; D unclear. Germline V gene data show CDR1 as SGHTA and CDR2 as FQGNSA. The CDR3 loop spans 14 amino acids. Trimming cost V 1 base and J 0 bases, with 7 bases left between them. The CDR3 protein is CASSLDSTSYEQYF. The CDR3, as DNA: TGTGCCAGCAGCTTAGACAGCACCTCCTACGAGCAGTACTTC.

V usage is TRBV11-3 and J usage is TRBJ2-1, with 9 bases fitting TRBD2. The CDR3 covers 15 residues. Germline assignment: CDR1 SGHNT and CDR2 YENEEA. V was clipped by 4 bases and J by 2 bases; unmatched bases: 3. The CDR3 sequence is CASSYTSGPYNEQFF. CDR3 bases: TGTGCCAGCAGCTATACTAGCGGGCCCTACAATGAGCAGTTCTTC. Together with reference TRBV11-3 and TRBJ2-1, the CDR3 gives the full variable domain: EAGVVQSPRYKIIEKKQPVAFWCNPISGHNTLYWYLQNLGQGPELLIRYENEEAVDDSQLPKDRFSAERLKGVDSTLKIQPAELGDSAVYLCASSYTSGPYNEQFFGPGTRLTVL.

The V and J genes are TRBV7-9 and TRBJ2-7; tentative D call: TRBD1 (5 bases). Germline lookup yields CDR1 SEHNR and CDR2 FQNEAQ (reference sequence). The length of the CDR3 is 19 residues. The V end was cut by 1 base, the J end by 5 bases, with 27 bases between. CDR3 in DNA: TGTGCCAGCAGCTTAGTAGGGGATATCCTTAATCTCAAGTTCCACGAGCAGTACTTC. Translated: CASSLVGDILNLKFHEQYF. The whole variable domain, remainder taken from reference TRBV7-9 and TRBJ2-7, is DTGVSQNPRHKITKRGQNVTFRCDPISEHNRLYWYRQTLGQGPEFLTYFQNEAQLEKSRLLSDRFSAERPKGSFSTLEIQRTEQGDSAMYLCASSLVGDILNLKFHEQYFGPGTRLTVT.